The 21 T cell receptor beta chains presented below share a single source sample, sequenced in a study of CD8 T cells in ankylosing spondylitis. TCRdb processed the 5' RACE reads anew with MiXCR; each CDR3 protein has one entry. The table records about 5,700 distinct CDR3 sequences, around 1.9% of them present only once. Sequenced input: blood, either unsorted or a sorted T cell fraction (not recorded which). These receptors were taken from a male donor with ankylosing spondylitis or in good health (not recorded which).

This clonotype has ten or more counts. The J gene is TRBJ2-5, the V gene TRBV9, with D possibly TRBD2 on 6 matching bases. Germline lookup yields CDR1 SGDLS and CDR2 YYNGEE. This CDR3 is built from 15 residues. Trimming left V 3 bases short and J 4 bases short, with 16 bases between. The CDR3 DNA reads TGTGCCAGCAGCGAGGATCCTAGCGAGCGAGAGACCCAGTACTTC. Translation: CASSEDPSERETQYF.

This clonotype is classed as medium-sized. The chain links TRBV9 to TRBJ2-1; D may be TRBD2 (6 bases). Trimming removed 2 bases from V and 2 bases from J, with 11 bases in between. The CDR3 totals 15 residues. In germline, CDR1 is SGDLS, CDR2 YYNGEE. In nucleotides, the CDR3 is TGTGCCAGCAGCGTGTTGCGGGGAGCCTACAATGAGCAGTTCTTC. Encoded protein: CASSVLRGAYNEQFF.

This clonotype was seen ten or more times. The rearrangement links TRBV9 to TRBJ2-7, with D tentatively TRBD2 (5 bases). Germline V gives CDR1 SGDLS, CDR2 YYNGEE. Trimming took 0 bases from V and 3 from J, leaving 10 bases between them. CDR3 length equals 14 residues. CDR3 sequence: CASSVGGRGYEQYF. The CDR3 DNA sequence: TGTGCCAGCAGCGTAGGTGGGAGAGGCTACGAGCAGTACTTC.

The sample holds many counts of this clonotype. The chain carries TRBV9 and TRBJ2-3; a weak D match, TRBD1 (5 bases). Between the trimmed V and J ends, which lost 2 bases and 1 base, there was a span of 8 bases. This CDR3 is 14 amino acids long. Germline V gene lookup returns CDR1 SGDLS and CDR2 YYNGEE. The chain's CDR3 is CASSVAGRTDTQYF. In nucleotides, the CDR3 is TGTGCCAGCAGCGTCGCAGGGCGCACAGATACGCAGTATTTT. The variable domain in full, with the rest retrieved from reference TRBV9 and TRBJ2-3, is DSGVTQTPKHLITATGQRVTLRCSPRSGDLSVYWYQQSLDQGLQFLIQYYNGEERAKGNILERFSAQQFPDLHSELNLSSLELGDSALYFCASSVAGRTDTQYFGPGTRLTVL.

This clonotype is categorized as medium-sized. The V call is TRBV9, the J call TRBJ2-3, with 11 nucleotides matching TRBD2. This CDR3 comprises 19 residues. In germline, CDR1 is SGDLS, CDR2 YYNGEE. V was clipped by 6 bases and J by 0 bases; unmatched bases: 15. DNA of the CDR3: TGTGCCAGCAACCGACCCCCGGGACTAGCGGATGCTAGCACAGATACGCAGTATTTT. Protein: CASNRPPGLADASTDTQYF.

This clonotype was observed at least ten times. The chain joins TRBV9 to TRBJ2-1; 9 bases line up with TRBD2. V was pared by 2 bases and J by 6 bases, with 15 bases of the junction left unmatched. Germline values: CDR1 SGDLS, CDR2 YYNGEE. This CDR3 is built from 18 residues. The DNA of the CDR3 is TGTGCCAGCAGCGTTCGGGCCGGCGGGAGGGTGCCCCCCAATGAGCAGTTCTTC. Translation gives CASSVRAGGRVPPNEQFF.

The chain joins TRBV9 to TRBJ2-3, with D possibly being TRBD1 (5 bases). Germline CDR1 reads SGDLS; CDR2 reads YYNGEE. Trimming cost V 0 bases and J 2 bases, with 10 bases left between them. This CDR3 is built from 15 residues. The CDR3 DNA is TGTGCCAGCAGCGTAGCTAACAGGATCACAGATACGCAGTATTTT. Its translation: CASSVANRITDTQYF. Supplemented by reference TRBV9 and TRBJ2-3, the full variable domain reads DSGVTQTPKHLITATGQRVTLRCSPRSGDLSVYWYQQSLDQGLQFLIQYYNGEERAKGNILERFSAQQFPDLHSELNLSSLELGDSALYFCASSVANRITDTQYFGPGTRLTVL.

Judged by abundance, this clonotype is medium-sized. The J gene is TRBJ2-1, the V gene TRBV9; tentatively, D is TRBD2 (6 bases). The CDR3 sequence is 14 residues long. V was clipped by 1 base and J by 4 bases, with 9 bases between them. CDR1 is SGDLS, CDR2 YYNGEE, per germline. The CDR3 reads CASSVLGTYNEQFF. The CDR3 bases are TGTGCCAGCAGCGTATTGGGGACTTACAATGAGCAGTTCTTC.

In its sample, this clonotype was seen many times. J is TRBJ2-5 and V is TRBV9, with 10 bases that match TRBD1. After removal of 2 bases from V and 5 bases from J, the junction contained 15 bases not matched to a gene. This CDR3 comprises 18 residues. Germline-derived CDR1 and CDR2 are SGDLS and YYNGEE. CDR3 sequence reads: CASSVPPGTGDEYETQYF. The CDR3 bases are TGTGCCAGCAGCGTGCCCCCCGGGACAGGGGACGAGTACGAGACCCAGTACTTC.

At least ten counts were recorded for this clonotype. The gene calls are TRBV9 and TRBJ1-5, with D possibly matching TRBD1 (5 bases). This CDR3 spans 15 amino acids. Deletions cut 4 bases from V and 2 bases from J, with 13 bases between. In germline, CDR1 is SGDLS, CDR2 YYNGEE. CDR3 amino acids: CASSSGGDGNQPQHF. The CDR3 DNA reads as TGTGCCAGCAGCTCAGGAGGGGATGGCAATCAGCCCCAGCATTTT.

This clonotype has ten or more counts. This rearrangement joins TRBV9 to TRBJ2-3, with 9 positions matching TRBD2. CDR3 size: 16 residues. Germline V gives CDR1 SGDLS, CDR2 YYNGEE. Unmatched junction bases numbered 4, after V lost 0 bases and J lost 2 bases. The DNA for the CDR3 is TGTGCCAGCAGCGTAGCGGCGGGAGGGGCCACAGATACGCAGTATTTT. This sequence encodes CASSVAAGGATDTQYF.

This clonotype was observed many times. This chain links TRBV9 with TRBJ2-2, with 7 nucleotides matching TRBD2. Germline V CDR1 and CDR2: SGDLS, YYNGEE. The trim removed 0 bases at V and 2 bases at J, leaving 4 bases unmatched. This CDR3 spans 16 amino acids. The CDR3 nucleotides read TGTGCCAGCAGCGTAGTCGGACTAGATAACACCGGGGAGCTGTTTTTT. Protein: CASSVVGLDNTGELFF.

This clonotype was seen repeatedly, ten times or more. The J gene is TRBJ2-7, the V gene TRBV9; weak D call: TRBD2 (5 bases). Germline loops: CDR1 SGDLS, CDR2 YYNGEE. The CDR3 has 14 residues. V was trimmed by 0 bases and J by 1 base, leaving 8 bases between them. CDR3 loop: CASSVELDSYEQYF. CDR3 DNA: TGTGCCAGCAGCGTAGAACTAGATTCCTACGAGCAGTACTTC.

CDR3 nucleotide sequence: TGTGCCAGCAGCGCCACAGGGGACTACGAGCAGTACTTC. Residues: CASSATGDYEQYF. The chain recombines TRBV9 with TRBJ2-7; 7 nucleotides align to TRBD1. The CDR3 loop spans 13 amino acids. Germline V CDR1 and CDR2: SGDLS, YYNGEE. The V and J ends lost 3 bases and 3 bases, in that order; junction bases with no gene match: 3.

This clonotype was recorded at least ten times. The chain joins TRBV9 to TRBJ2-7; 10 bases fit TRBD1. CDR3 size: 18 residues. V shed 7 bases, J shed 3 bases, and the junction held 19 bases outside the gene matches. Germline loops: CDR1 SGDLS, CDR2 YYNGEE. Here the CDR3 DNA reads TGTGCCAGCGGATCGGGACAGGGGAGGGGACCCGAGGGCTACGAGCAGTACTTC. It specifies CASGSGQGRGPEGYEQYF.

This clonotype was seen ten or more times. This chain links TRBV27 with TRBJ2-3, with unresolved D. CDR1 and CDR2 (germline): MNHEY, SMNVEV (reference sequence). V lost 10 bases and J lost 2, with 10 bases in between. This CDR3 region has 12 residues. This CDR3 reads CANPRTTDTQYF. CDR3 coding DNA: TGTGCCAACCCGCGGACCACAGATACGCAGTATTTT.

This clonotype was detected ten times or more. The CDR3, as DNA: TGTGCCAGCAGCGTAGGATTGGGAGGGACCCAGTACTTC. As protein: CASSVGLGGTQYF. This sequence joins TRBV9 and TRBJ2-5; possible D gene TRBD2, 6 bases. The CDR3 totals 13 residues. Germline-derived CDR1 and CDR2 are SGDLS and YYNGEE. The ends were cut back, 0 bases at V and 7 bases at J, with 10 bases in the middle.

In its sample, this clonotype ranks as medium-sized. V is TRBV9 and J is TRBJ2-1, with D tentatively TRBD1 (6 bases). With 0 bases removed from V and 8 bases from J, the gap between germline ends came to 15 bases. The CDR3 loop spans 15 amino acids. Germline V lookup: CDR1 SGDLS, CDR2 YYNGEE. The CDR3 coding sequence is TGTGCCAGCAGCGTAGAACAGGGAAATTTGTATGAGCAGTTCTTC. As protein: CASSVEQGNLYEQFF.

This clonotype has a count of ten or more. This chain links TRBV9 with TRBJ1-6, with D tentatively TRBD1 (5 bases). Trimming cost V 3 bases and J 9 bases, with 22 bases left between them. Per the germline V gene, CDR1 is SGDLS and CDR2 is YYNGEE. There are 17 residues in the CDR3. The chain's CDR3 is CASSATQGSGLGSPLHF. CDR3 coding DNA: TGTGCCAGCAGCGCTACTCAGGGATCCGGGTTGGGTTCACCCCTCCACTTT.

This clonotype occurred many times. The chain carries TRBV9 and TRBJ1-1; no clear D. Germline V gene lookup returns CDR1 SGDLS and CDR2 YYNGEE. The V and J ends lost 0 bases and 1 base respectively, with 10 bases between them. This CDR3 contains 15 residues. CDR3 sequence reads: CASSVEGLGNTEAFF. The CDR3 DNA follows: TGTGCCAGCAGCGTAGAAGGGTTGGGGAACACTGAAGCTTTCTTT.

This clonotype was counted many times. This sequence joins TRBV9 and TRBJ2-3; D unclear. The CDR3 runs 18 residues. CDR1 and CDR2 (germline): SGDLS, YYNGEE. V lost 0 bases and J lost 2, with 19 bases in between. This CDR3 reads CASSVGTSSTPYTDTQYF. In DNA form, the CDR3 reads TGTGCCAGCAGCGTAGGTACGTCCTCAACTCCCTACACAGATACGCAGTATTTT.